The following is a TCR beta chain sequence with its context. Original data processing: By means of reference gene primer amplification, nucleated cell counts were estimated. Assay used: immunoSEQ multiplex PCR; TCRdb lists only in-frame clones, some missing. V, J and clone size reflect that table, while D and trimming were determined from the DNA. The sample includes hundreds of thousands of clones, 80% to 90% seen only once; the top ten take about 2%. These data belong to a study of blood T cell repertoires in COVID-19. The germline CDR1 and CDR2 sequences are SGDLS and YYNGEE. Trimming took 0 bases from V and 1 from J, leaving 10 bases between them. The CDR3 totals 15 residues.

The genes are TRBV9 and TRBJ1-1; TRBD1 might be the D (5 bases). The clonotype comes from a woman aged 50 to 65 with acute or convalescent COVID-19. The sequenced sample consisted of peripheral blood. CDR3 coding DNA: TGTGCCAGCAGCGTAGAGGGGCAGGGGAACACTGAAGCTTTCTTT. Residues: CASSVEGQGNTEAFF.